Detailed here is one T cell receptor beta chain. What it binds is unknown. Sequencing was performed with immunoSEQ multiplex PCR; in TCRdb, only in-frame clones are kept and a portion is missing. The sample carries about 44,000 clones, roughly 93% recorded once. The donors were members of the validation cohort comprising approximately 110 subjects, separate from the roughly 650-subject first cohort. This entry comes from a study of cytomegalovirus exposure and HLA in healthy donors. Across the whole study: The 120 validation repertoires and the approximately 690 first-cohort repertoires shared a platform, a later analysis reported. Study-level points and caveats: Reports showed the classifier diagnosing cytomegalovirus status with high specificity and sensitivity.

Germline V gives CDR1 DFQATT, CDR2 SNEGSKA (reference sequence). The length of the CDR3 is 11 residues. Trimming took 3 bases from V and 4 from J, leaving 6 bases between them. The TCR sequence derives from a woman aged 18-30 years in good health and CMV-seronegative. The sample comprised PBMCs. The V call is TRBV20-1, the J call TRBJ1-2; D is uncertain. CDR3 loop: CSASAGYGYTF. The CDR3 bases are TGCAGTGCTAGCGCGGGCTATGGCTACACCTTC.